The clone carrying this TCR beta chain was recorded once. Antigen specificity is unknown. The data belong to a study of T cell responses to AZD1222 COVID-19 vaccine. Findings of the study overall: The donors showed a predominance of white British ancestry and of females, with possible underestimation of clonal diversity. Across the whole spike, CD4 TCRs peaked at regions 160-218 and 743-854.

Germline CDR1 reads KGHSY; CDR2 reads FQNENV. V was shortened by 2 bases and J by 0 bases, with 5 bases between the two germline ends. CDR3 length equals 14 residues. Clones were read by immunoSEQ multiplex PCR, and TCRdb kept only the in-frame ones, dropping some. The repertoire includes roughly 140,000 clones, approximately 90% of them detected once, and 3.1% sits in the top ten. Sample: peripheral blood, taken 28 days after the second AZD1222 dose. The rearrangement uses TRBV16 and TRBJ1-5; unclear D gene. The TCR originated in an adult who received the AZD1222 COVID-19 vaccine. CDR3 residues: CASSQQYSNQPQHF. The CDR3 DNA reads TGTGCCAGCAGCCAACAGTATAGCAATCAGCCCCAGCATTTT.